These T cell receptor beta chains were read from a single sample in a study of siplizumab effects on memory and regulatory T cells. Repertoires were generated with immunoSEQ multiplex PCR, while TCRdb's copy carries only in-frame clones and drops some. Of over 100,000 clones listed, 93% are singletons. Sequencing used Tregs sorted from blood. All receptors derive from a human donor in good health. Both conserved end residues are part of each CDR3. Fields, in order: clone size, V gene, D gene, J gene, CDR3 protein, CDR3 DNA. D genes are given only for firm matches. Rows may omit the clone size; those that give it use once, few, many or a size class.

>-|TRBV7-3|-|TRBJ2-1
CASSLGASMRNEQFF
TGTGCCAGCAGCTTAGGCGCTAGCATGAGGAATGAGCAGTTCTTC
>-|TRBV4-1|TRBD2|TRBJ2-5
CASSPGTSGVFGTQYF
TGCGCCAGCAGCCCAGGAACTAGCGGGGTATTCGGGACCCAGTACTTC
>-|TRBV5-1|-|TRBJ2-7
CASSLAGTYEQYF
TGCGCCAGCAGCTTGGCGGGGACCTACGAGCAGTACTTC
>-|TRBV5-1|-|TRBJ1-1
CASSDIGGLRWAMNTEAFF
TGCGCCAGCAGCGACATCGGGGGTCTGAGGTGGGCAATGAACACTGAAGCTTTCTTT
>-|TRBV5-1|TRBD1|TRBJ2-5
CASSSGGFGETQYF
TGCGCCAGCAGCTCAGGGGGCTTCGGGGAGACCCAGTACTTC
>-|TRBV7-8|TRBD1|TRBJ1-1
CASSTWTGGTEAFF
TGTGCCAGCAGCACCTGGACAGGGGGAACTGAAGCTTTCTTT
>once|TRBV6-6|-|TRBJ1-2
CASSLLGGGGYTF
TGTGCCAGCAGTCTACTCGGGGGGGGTGGCTACACCTTC
>-|TRBV19|-|TRBJ2-2
CASSIGGVPGELFF
TGTGCCAGTAGTATAGGCGGTGTGCCCGGGGAGCTGTTTTTT
>-|TRBV14|-|TRBJ2-6
CASSQSGRGANVLTF
TGTGCCAGCAGCCAATCAGGGCGTGGGGCCAACGTCCTGACTTTC
>-|TRBV4-1|-|TRBJ2-7
CASNQDGSYEQYF
TGCGCCAGCAACCAAGACGGCTCCTACGAGCAGTACTTC
>-|TRBV11-3|-|TRBJ1-2
CASSQGQFYGYTF
TGTGCCAGCAGCCAAGGACAGTTCTATGGCTACACCTTC
>-|TRBV9|-|TRBJ1-5
CASSPNPGQPQHF
TGTGCCAGCAGCCCCAATCCTGGTCAGCCCCAGCATTTT
>-|TRBV7-8|-|TRBJ2-1
CASSYREEQFF
TGTGCCAGCAGCTACAGGGAAGAGCAGTTCTTC
>-|TRBV2|-|TRBJ1-1
CASSPGLIVNTEAFF
TGTGCCAGCAGTCCAGGGTTGATAGTGAACACTGAAGCTTTCTTT
>-|TRBV7-9|-|TRBJ1-2
CASSLLRGGYGYTF
TGTGCCAGCAGCTTATTGAGGGGGGGATATGGCTACACCTTC
>once|TRBV30|-|TRBJ1-4
CAWTETPSEKLFF
TGTGCCTGGACCGAGACACCGAGCGAAAAACTGTTTTTT
>few|TRBV2|-|TRBJ1-2
CARSGDGYTF
TGTGCCAGGTCGGGGGATGGCTACACCTTC
>-|TRBV5-6|-|TRBJ2-7
CASSFVSTGFSYEQYF
TGTGCCAGCAGCTTTGTGTCAACAGGTTTCTCCTACGAGCAGTACTTC
>-|TRBV4-1|-|TRBJ2-7
CASSQKGQGRSYEQYF
TGCGCCAGCAGCCAAAAAGGGCAGGGGCGATCCTACGAGCAGTACTTC
>once|TRBV6-1|-|TRBJ2-3
CASSWSGSTDTQYF
TGTGCCAGCAGCTGGTCTGGTAGCACAGATACGCAGTATTTT
>few|TRBV20-1|-|TRBJ1-4
CSATRNEKLFF
TGCAGTGCTACTCGGAATGAAAAACTGTTTTTT
>-|TRBV6-6|-|TRBJ1-1
CASSYTSGMNTEAFF
TGTGCCAGCAGTTACACTTCCGGCATGAACACTGAAGCTTTCTTT
>once|TRBV2|TRBD1|TRBJ1-2
CASSEGGQKYGYTF
TGTGCCAGCAGTGAAGGGGGACAGAAATATGGCTACACCTTC
>-|TRBV6-6|-|TRBJ1-3
CASSPFTDTIYF
TGTGCCAGCAGCCCCTTTACCGACACCATATATTTT
>-|TRBV7-3|TRBD1|TRBJ2-2
CASSFTGGRTGELFF
TGTGCCAGCAGCTTCACAGGGGGCCGGACCGGGGAGCTGTTTTTT
>-|TRBV11-3|TRBD2|TRBJ2-1
CASSLDRLAGYNEQFF
TGTGCCAGCAGCTTAGATCGGCTAGCGGGGTACAATGAGCAGTTCTTC
>-|TRBV7-2|TRBD2|TRBJ2-5
CASSSDRLAGTETQYF
TGTGCCAGCAGCTCAGATAGGCTAGCGGGAACGGAGACCCAGTACTTC
>-|TRBV5-1|-|TRBJ1-3
CASSPTGSRNTIYF
TGCGCCAGCAGCCCTACAGGGTCCAGAAACACCATATATTTT
>-|TRBV9|TRBD2|TRBJ2-3
CASSVSSGLAGASTDTQYF
TGTGCCAGCAGCGTGTCTTCGGGACTAGCGGGCGCTAGCACAGATACGCAGTATTTT
>-|TRBV11-3|TRBD2|TRBJ2-3
CASTGLASPDTQYF
TGTGCCAGCACCGGACTAGCCTCCCCAGATACGCAGTATTTT
>once|TRBV4-2|-|TRBJ2-3
CASSQDATSTDTQYF
TGTGCCAGCAGCCAAGATGCAACTAGCACAGATACGCAGTATTTT
>-|TRBV7-2|-|TRBJ2-1
CASSSRWGNEQFF
TGTGCCAGCAGCTCACGATGGGGCAATGAGCAGTTCTTC
>-|TRBV20-1|-|TRBJ1-2
CSARIGYGYTF
TGCAGTGCTAGAATTGGCTATGGCTACACCTTC
>once|TRBV7-3|-|TRBJ2-1
CASSSQGGNEQFF
TGTGCCAGCAGCTCCCAAGGGGGTAATGAGCAGTTCTTC
>-|TRBV30|-|TRBJ2-3
CAWSGPWYADTQYF
TGTGCCTGGAGCGGGCCCTGGTATGCAGATACGCAGTATTTT
>few|TRBV19|-|TRBJ1-3
CASSVGHGNTIYF
TGTGCCAGTAGTGTTGGACATGGAAACACCATATATTTT